This entry lists 20 T cell receptor beta chains sequenced from one sample in a study of blood T cell repertoires in COVID-19. Profiling relied on immunoSEQ multiplex PCR, and the TCRdb table lists in-frame clones only, not all of them. The sample carries 350,000 to 400,000 clones, roughly 92% recorded once. The sequenced sample was PBMCs or T cells enriched from blood (not recorded which). These receptors were obtained from a woman in her 40s who had been exposed to COVID-19.

A few counts support this clone. The V gene is TRBV2, the J gene TRBJ1-2; the D gene is possibly TRBD1 (5 bases). Germline loops: CDR1 SNHLY, CDR2 FYNNEI. The CDR3 is 14 amino acids. Trimming took 3 bases from V and 4 from J, leaving 12 bases between them. The CDR3 sequence: CASSDRQQIYGYTF. CDR3 sequence (DNA): TGTGCCAGCAGTGACCGACAGCAGATCTATGGCTACACCTTC.

The chain employs TRBV2 and TRBJ1-5, with 9 bases identical to TRBD1. CDR1 and CDR2 (germline): SNHLY, FYNNEI. The V gene end was trimmed by 5 bases and the J gene end by 7 bases; junction bases not matched to a gene: 6. This CDR3 is built from 14 residues. The CDR3 region is CASSPTGGTQPQHF. The DNA for the CDR3 is TGTGCCAGCAGTCCGACAGGGGGGACCCAGCCCCAGCATTTT.

The chain has TRBV5-4 and TRBJ2-7; D not resolved. V was shortened by 2 bases and J by 5 bases, with 14 bases between the two germline ends. Germline V gene data show CDR1 as SGHNT and CDR2 as YYREEE (reference sequence). This CDR3 has 14 amino acids. For the CDR3, the DNA is TGTGCCAGCAGCTTCCGTTCAAGGAGCAACGAGCAGTACTTC. It is translated as CASSFRSRSNEQYF. The entire variable domain, with the rest obtained from reference TRBV5-4 and TRBJ2-7, is as follows: ETGVTQSPTHLIKTRGQQVTLRCSSQSGHNTVSWYQQALGQGPQFIFQYYREEENGRGNFPPRFSGLQFPNYSSELNVNALELDDSALYLCASSFRSRSNEQYFGPGTRLTVT.

The chain carries TRBV19 and TRBJ1-6; 7 bases are shared with TRBD1. The J segment lost 7 bases and the V segment lost 6 bases, leaving 6 bases of the junction unmatched. The CDR3 runs 14 residues. Germline CDR1 LNHDA, CDR2 SQIVND (reference sequence). CDR3 DNA sequence: TGTGCCAGTAGACAGGGGTTATCAAATTCACCCCTCCACTTT. Its protein product is CASRQGLSNSPLHF.

In this sample, this clone turned up once. The chain employs TRBV5-6 and TRBJ1-2, with 9 bases lining up with TRBD1. Germline V gives CDR1 SGHDT, CDR2 YYEEEE. The trim removed 0 bases at V and 8 bases at J, leaving 14 bases unmatched. This CDR3 is 17 amino acids long. The CDR3 bases are TGTGCCAGCAGCTTGGACCCGGTGGGGACAGGGCTACAGGGCTACACCTTC. It is translated as CASSLDPVGTGLQGYTF.

V and J are TRBV2 and TRBJ2-2; 7 bases are shared with TRBD1. Trimming removed 6 bases from V and 6 bases from J; junction bases left unmatched: 13. The CDR3 has 16 residues. Germline V gene lookup returns CDR1 SNHLY and CDR2 FYNNEI. The CDR3, as DNA: TGTGCCAGCAGCGCAAATAATCTAGGGGGCTCCGGGGAGCTGTTTTTT. It codes for CASSANNLGGSGELFF.

This clone appeared a single time. V and J are TRBV18 and TRBJ1-2; 7 nucleotides align to TRBD1. The CDR3 consists of 11 residues. With 5 bases clipped from V and 7 bases from J, the junction kept 1 base outside the gene matches. The germline gives CDR1 KGHSH, CDR2 LQKENI. CDR3 coding DNA: TGTGCCAGCTCAGACAGGGTTGGCTACACCTTC. Protein product: CASSDRVGYTF. The full variable domain, rest sourced from reference TRBV18 and TRBJ1-2, is NAGVMQNPRHLVRRRGQEARLRCSPMKGHSHVYWYRQLPEEGLKFMVYLQKENIIDESGMPKERFSAEFPKEGPSILRIQQVVRGDSAAYFCASSDRVGYTFGSGTRLTVV.

The CDR3 nucleotides are TGTGCCAGCAGCAGTCAGGGGGCGAGGGTCACTGAAGCTTTCTTT. Protein: CASSSQGARVTEAFF. The V and J genes are TRBV7-3 and TRBJ1-1, with TRBD1 matching over 8 bases. Per germline, CDR1 SGHTA and CDR2 FQGTGA. Trimming at V came to 5 bases and at J to 4 bases, leaving 9 bases not matched to a gene. The CDR3 is 15 residues long.

This clone was seen a single time. The chain links TRBV20-1 to TRBJ1-1; the match to TRBD1 covers 10 bases. CDR1 and CDR2 (germline): DFQATT, SNEGSKA (reference sequence). V shed 3 bases and J 3 bases; nucleotides not matched to a gene: 13. This CDR3 region has 17 residues. The DNA of the CDR3 is TGCAGTGCTAGTCCCTGGGGACAGGGGAAAAGGGACACTGAAGCTTTCTTT. Its translation: CSASPWGQGKRDTEAFF.

This clone was counted a single time. The V call is TRBV7-8, the J call TRBJ1-4; D unclear. Germline values: CDR1 SGHVS, CDR2 FQNEAQ. This CDR3 region has 15 residues. The V gene lost 3 bases and the J gene lost 1 base, with 9 bases spanning the gap. The CDR3 loop reads CASSFLSGTNEKLFF. The CDR3 region has the DNA TGTGCCAGCAGCTTTCTGAGTGGAACTAATGAAAAACTGTTTTTT.

The chain employs TRBV13 and TRBJ2-7, with 11 nucleotides matching TRBD2. The CDR3 is made up of 15 amino acids. The germline gives CDR1 PRHDT, CDR2 FYEKMQ (reference sequence). The V gene end was trimmed by 6 bases and the J gene end by 2 bases; junction bases not matched to a gene: 6. The CDR3 DNA reads TGTGCCAGCAGAACAGGTAGCGGGAGGGCCTACGAGCAGTACTTC. It translates to CASRTGSGRAYEQYF.

The J gene is TRBJ2-3, the V gene TRBV7-2; 7 nucleotides match TRBD2. The ends lost 7 bases at V and 4 bases at J; junction bases unmatched: 11. The V gene's germline CDR1 is SGHTA and CDR2 FQGNSA. This CDR3 region has 15 residues. DNA for the CDR3: TGTGCCAGCAAACCTATGAAGCGGGGTGCAGATACGCAGTATTTT. Protein: CASKPMKRGADTQYF.

This sequence joins TRBV11-1 and TRBJ2-5; 9 bases agree with TRBD2. CDR1 and CDR2 (germline): SGHAT, FQDESV (reference sequence). V was pared by 6 bases and J by 5 bases, with 13 bases of the junction left unmatched. The CDR3 totals 16 residues. CDR3 DNA sequence: TGTGCCAGCAGTCCTTCTGGCGGGAGGGCCTTGGAGACCCAGTACTTC. As protein: CASSPSGGRALETQYF.

The gene calls are TRBV7-8 and TRBJ2-3; perhaps TRBD1 as D (6 bases). V dropped 4 bases and J dropped 3 bases, with 11 bases sitting between them. This CDR3 is 14 amino acids long. Germline lookup yields CDR1 SGHVS and CDR2 FQNEAQ. The CDR3 protein is CASSSQGSTDTQYF. In nucleotides, the CDR3 is TGTGCCAGCAGCTCACAGGGATCAACAGATACGCAGTATTTT.

This rearrangement joins TRBV20-1 to TRBJ1-3, with 8 bases that match TRBD1. Losses at the gene ends were 3 bases for V and 0 bases for J; bases not matched to a gene: 4. CDR3 length: 15 amino acids. CDR1 is DFQATT, CDR2 SNEGSKA, per germline (reference sequence). This chain's CDR3 is CSASSGGGSGNTIYF. CDR3 nucleotide sequence: TGCAGTGCTAGTTCAGGGGGCGGCTCTGGAAACACCATATATTTT.

J is TRBJ1-4 and V is TRBV10-2, with 10 positions matching TRBD1. CDR3 length equals 14 residues. V gave up 0 bases and J gave up 10 bases; unmatched junction bases: 2. CDR1 and CDR2 (germline): WSHSY, SAAADI. The CDR3 bases are TGCGCCAGCAGTGAGTCCGGACAGGGGGGAAAACTGTTTTTT. It encodes CASSESGQGGKLFF.

The chain combines TRBV2 with TRBJ2-2, with a tentative D call TRBD1 (6 bases). This CDR3 has 15 residues. Trimming took off 2 bases at V and 2 bases at J, with 9 bases between the two ends. Per germline, CDR1 SNHLY and CDR2 FYNNEI. In DNA form, the CDR3 reads TGTGCCAGCAGTGAACAGGGGATTAACACCGGGGAGCTGTTTTTT. Protein: CASSEQGINTGELFF.

CDR3 in amino acids: CASSEKSGHNIGTFF. In DNA, the CDR3 is TGTGCCAGCAGTGAAAAGTCAGGACACAATATCGGAACTTTCTTT. This chain connects TRBV6-1 to TRBJ1-1; D perhaps matches TRBD1 (5 bases). CDR1 is MNHNS and CDR2 is SASEGT in the germline V gene. This CDR3 is 15 amino acids long. The ends were cut back, 2 bases at V and 12 bases at J, with 22 bases in the middle.

On this clone itself: The junction and the germline gene differ at one end; a read error may be behind it. V gene TRBV7-2 combines with J gene TRBJ2-1, with TRBD2 as a possible D gene (6 bases). This CDR3 region has 16 residues. The germline gives CDR1 SGHTA, CDR2 FQGNSA. The CDR3 DNA follows: TGTGCCAGCAGCTTAGTATCGGGCGGGACTTACAGTGAGCAGTTCTTC. This sequence encodes CASSLVSGGTYSEQFF.

This clone was seen once. J is TRBJ2-1 and V is TRBV18; the match to TRBD2 covers 8 bases. Trimming cost V 5 bases and J 5 bases; bases outside gene matches: 11. Looked up from germline, CDR1 is KGHSH and CDR2 is LQKENI. The CDR3 loop spans 16 amino acids. The CDR3 reads CASSGQLAAMDNEQFF. The CDR3 DNA is TGTGCCAGCTCAGGACAACTAGCGGCCATGGACAATGAGCAGTTCTTC.